This T cell receptor (beta chain) emerged from a study of blood T cell dynamics during melanoma immunotherapy. Worth noting for this clone: Its antigen is currently unknown.

Study-wide findings and caveats: At W3, later disease-control patients showed bifurcated PBMC repertoire changes, unlike progressors.

Germline assignment: CDR1 MGHDK and CDR2 SYGVNS. Trimming stripped 7 bases from V and 0 bases from J, with 9 bases between. The CDR3 runs 13 residues. The sample's time point: pre-treatment baseline. Sampling occurred pretreatment (T0) and at week 3 (W3), after cycle one of checkpoint blockade. Apart from a couple of fast progressors, RECIST 1.1 response was judged 12 weeks post-infusion. Every bulk PBMC sample received the same 350 ng of DNA. The repertoire was sequenced with immunoSEQ multiplex PCR; TCRdb's copy has only in-frame clones and lacks some. The repertoire includes 8,500 to 10,000 clones, 65% to 90% of them detected once, and 9.5% to 12% sits in the top ten.

This chain connects TRBV25-1 to TRBJ1-1; D uncertain. The clonotype was recovered from a human donor with melanoma. The source was blood, collected from a patient treated with checkpoint blockade. Here the CDR3 reads CASKGRLNTEAFF. CDR3 DNA sequence: TGTGCCAGCAAGGGCAGGCTGAACACTGAAGCTTTCTTT.